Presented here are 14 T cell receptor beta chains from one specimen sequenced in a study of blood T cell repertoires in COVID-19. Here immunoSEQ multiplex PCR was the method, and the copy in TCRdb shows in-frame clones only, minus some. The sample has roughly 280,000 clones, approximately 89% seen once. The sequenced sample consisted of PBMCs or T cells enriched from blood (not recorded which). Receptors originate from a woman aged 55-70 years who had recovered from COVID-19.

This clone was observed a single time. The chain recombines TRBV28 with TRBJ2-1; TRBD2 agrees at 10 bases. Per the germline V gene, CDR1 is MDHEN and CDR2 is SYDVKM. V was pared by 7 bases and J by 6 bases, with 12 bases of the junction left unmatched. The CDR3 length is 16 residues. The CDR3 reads CASTSSWASGSNEQFF. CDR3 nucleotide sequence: TGTGCCAGCACCTCCTCCTGGGCTAGCGGGAGCAATGAGCAGTTCTTC.

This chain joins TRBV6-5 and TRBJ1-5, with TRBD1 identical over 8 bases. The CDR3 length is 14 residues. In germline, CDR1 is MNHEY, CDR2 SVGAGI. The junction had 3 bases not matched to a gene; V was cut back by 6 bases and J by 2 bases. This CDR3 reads CASSGGQGNQPQHF. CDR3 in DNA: TGTGCCAGCAGCGGGGGACAGGGCAATCAGCCCCAGCATTTT.

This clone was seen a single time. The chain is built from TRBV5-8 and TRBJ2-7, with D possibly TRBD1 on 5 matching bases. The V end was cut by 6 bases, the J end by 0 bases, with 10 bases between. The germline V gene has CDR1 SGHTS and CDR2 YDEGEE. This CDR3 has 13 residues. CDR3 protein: CASMADISYEQYF. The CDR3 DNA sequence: TGTGCCAGCATGGCGGACATCTCCTACGAGCAGTACTTC.

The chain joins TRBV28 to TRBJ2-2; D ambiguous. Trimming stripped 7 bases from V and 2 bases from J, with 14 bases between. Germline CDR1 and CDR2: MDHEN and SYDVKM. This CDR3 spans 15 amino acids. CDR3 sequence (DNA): TGTGCCAGCATCCCTGGGCCCCCTAACACCGGGGAGCTGTTTTTT. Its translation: CASIPGPPNTGELFF. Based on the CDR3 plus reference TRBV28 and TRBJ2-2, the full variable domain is DVKVTQSSRYLVKRTGEKVFLECVQDMDHENMFWYRQDPGLGLRLIYFSYDVKMKEKGDIPEGYSVSREKKERFSLILESASTNQTSMYLCASIPGPPNTGELFFGEGSRLTVL.

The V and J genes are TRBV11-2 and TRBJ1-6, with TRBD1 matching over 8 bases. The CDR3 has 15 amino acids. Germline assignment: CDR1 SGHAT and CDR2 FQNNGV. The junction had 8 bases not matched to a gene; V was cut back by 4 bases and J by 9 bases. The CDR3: CASSSIDRGGSPLHF. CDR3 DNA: TGTGCCAGCAGCTCCATCGACAGGGGCGGTTCACCCCTCCACTTT.

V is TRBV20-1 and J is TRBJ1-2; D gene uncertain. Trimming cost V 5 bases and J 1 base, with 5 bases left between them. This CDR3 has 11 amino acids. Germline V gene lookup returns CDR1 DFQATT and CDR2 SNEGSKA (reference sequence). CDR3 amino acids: CSAFLNYGYTF. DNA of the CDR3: TGCAGTGCTTTCCTTAACTATGGCTACACCTTC.

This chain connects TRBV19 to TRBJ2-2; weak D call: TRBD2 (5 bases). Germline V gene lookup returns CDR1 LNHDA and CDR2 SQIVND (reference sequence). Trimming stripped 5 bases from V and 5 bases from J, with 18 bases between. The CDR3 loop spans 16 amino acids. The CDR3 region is CASSGLEQAWTGELFF. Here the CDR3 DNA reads TGTGCCAGTAGTGGACTCGAGCAGGCGTGGACCGGGGAGCTGTTTTTT.

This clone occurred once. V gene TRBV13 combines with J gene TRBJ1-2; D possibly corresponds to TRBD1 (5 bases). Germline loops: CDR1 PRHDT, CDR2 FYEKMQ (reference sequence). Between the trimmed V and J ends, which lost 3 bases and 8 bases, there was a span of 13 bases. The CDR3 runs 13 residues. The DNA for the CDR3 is TGTGCCAGCAGCTTGGGTCAGGGTCGAGGCTACACCTTC. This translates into CASSLGQGRGYTF.

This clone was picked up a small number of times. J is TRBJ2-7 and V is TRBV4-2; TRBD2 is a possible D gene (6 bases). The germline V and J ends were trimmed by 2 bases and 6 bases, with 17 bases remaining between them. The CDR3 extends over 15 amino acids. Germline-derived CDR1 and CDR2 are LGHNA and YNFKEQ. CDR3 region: CASSQLPGLPVEQYF. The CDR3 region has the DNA TGTGCCAGCAGCCAACTCCCCGGACTACCTGTCGAGCAGTACTTC.

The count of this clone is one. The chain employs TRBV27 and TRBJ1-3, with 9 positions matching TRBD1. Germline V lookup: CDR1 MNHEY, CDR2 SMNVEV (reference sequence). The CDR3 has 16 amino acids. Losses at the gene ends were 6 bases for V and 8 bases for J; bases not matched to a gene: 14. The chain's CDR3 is CASSRTTGQGTHTIYF. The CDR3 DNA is TGTGCCAGCAGCCGAACCACGGGACAGGGCACCCACACCATATATTTT.

This CDR3 is CASSPPGSGNTIYF. The CDR3 nucleotides are TGTGCCAGCAGCCCTCCGGGTTCTGGAAACACCATATATTTT. The rearrangement uses TRBV3-1 (or the pseudogene TRBV3-2) and TRBJ1-3; D ambiguous. CDR3 size: 14 residues. CDR1 is LGHDT and CDR2 is YNNKEL in the germline V gene (reference sequence). V was pared by 4 bases and J by 1 base, with 8 bases between.

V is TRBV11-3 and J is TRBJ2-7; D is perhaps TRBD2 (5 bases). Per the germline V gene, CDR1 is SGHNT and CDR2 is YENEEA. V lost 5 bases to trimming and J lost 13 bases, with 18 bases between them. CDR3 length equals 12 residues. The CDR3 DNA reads TGTGCCAGCAGCGCAGGACTGCTTGAGGGATACTTC. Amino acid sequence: CASSAGLLEGYF.

CDR3 DNA sequence: TGTGCCAGCAGCCCCATCGCGGGCACAGATACGCAGTATTTT. Amino acids: CASSPIAGTDTQYF. The V gene is TRBV9, the J gene TRBJ2-3; D not resolved. CDR1 and CDR2 from the germline V gene are SGDLS and YYNGEE. Trimming stripped 4 bases from V and 1 base from J, with 10 bases between. This CDR3 has 14 residues.

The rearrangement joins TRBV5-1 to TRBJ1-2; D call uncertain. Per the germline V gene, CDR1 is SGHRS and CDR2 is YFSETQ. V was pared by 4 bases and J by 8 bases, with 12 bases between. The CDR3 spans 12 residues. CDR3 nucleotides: TGCGCCAGCAGCGCCGGTGCCGAAGGCTACACCTTC. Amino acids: CASSAGAEGYTF.